The entry that follows covers one T cell receptor beta chain sequence. The data were obtained in a study of CD8+ T cells in alopecia areata. The V gene's germline CDR1 is KGHSH and CDR2 LQKENI. This CDR3 has 13 amino acids. V was shortened by 2 bases and J by 2 bases, with 6 bases between the two germline ends. Sequencing relied on a cDNA template that was reverse transcribed from extracted RNA. Generated by immunoSEQ multiplex PCR, the TCRdb table keeps only in-frame clones and is missing some. The data show tens of thousands of clones, 55% to 65% seen once. This specimen consisted of CD8+ T cells sorted from blood, obtained at week 0. The genes are TRBV18 and TRBJ1-2; D uncertain. The source is a human donor with alopecia areata. This chain's CDR3 is CASSPTWNYGYTF. In DNA form, the CDR3 reads TGTGCCAGCTCACCAACTTGGAACTATGGCTACACCTTC. The full variable domain, in which reference TRBV18 and TRBJ1-2 provide the parts outside the CDR3, is NAGVMQNPRHLVRRRGQEARLRCSPMKGHSHVYWYRQLPEEGLKFMVYLQKENIIDESGMPKERFSAEFPKEGPSILRIQQVVRGDSAAYFCASSPTWNYGYTFGSGTRLTVV.